The present T cell receptor (beta chain) was sequenced within a study of blood T cell repertoires in COVID-19. Study details: Specimens from acute and convalescent COVID-19 originated in the United States, Italy and Spain. T cells, B-cell-depleted T cells, or PBMCs provided the cDNA or gDNA that served as material.

The germline V gene has CDR1 MDHEN and CDR2 SYDVKM. V was clipped by 3 bases and J by 2 bases, with 19 bases between them. This CDR3 region has 17 residues. In the original analysis: The assay estimated nucleated cells by amplifying reference gene primers. Measured with immunoSEQ multiplex PCR; TCRdb has only the in-frame clones, and not every one. That table supplies the V and J calls and clone size; D and trimming were determined from the DNA. The sample shows 100,000 to 150,000 clones, 75% to 85% of them seen only once. Sequenced sample: peripheral blood. This TCR was sampled from a man aged 35 to 55 with active or convalescent COVID-19. The chain is built from TRBV28 and TRBJ1-2; D is uncertain. This chain's CDR3 is CASSFEEGGGANYGYTF. Written as DNA, the CDR3 is TGTGCCAGCAGTTTTGAGGAGGGCGGCGGCGCCAACTATGGCTACACCTTC.